One and the same sample provided the 20 T cell receptor beta chains below, sequenced in a study of metastatic and nonmetastatic thyroid tumors. Ahead of thyroid surgery, no patient had received treatment of any kind. From the PCR reads, TCRdb re-called clones with MiXCR. Among more than 10,000 clones listed, roughly a quarter were seen once. Material: tumor tissue. These receptor sequences come from a female donor with papillary thyroid cancer or a benign thyroid nodule (not recorded which). Some clones in this sample may be carry-over from other donors' samples.

By proportion, this clone is medium-sized. V gene TRBV6-1 combines with J gene TRBJ2-7; 9 bases match TRBD1. This CDR3 has 14 amino acids. J lost 4 bases, V lost 10 bases, and 11 bases had no gene match. The germline CDR1 and CDR2 sequences are MNHNS and SASEGT. Here the CDR3 DNA reads TGTGCCACAACGACACCGACAGGGGGGTACGAGCAGTACTTC. Translation: CATTTPTGGYEQYF.

This clone occurred a few times. The rearrangement uses TRBV12-3 or TRBV12-4 and TRBJ2-1; 9 nucleotides align to TRBD1. The CDR3 loop spans 14 amino acids. The V gene end was trimmed by 7 bases and the J gene end by 9 bases; junction bases not matched to a gene: 10. The CDR3 here is CASTPGTGSGEQFF. DNA for the CDR3: TGTGCCAGCACCCCCGGGACAGGGTCGGGTGAGCAGTTCTTC.

This clone was counted only a few times. Its ends do not fully match the called genes, so a read error is possible. This chain uses TRBV6-1 with TRBJ2-2, with D tentatively TRBD1 (5 bases). The germline V gene encodes CDR1 MNHNS and CDR2 SASEGT. The length of the CDR3 is 13 residues. The CDR3 protein is CASRGADTVELFF. The CDR3 nucleotides read TGTGCCAGCAGAGGTGCGGACACCGTGGAGCTGTTTTTT.

In regard to this clone: This may stem from a read error, because a much larger clone lies one nucleotide away. The genes are TRBV9 and TRBJ2-5, with a possible D match to TRBD1 (6 bases). Looked up from germline, CDR1 is SGDLS and CDR2 is YYNGEE. Deletions cut 2 bases from V and 3 bases from J, with 17 bases between. The CDR3 spans 16 residues. CDR3 residues: CASSVGNRVLEETQYF. In nucleotides, the CDR3 is TGTGCCAGCAGCGTTGGAAACAGGGTTTTAGAAGAGACCCAGTACTTC.

This clone was picked up a small number of times. The V gene is TRBV6-1, the J gene TRBJ1-1; D call uncertain. This CDR3 is 13 amino acids long. Germline CDR1 is MNHNS and CDR2 is SASEGT. V lost 4 bases to trimming and J lost 1 base, with 7 bases between them. The CDR3 reads CASSGTENTEAFF. The CDR3 bases are TGTGCCAGCAGTGGCACAGAGAACACTGAAGCTTTCTTT.

This clone was found a few times. The rearrangement links TRBV19 to TRBJ1-2; D is ambiguous. The V and J ends lost 3 bases and 6 bases respectively, with 11 bases between them. Looked up from germline, CDR1 is LNHDA and CDR2 is SQIVND (reference sequence). The length of the CDR3 is 13 residues. The CDR3 protein is CASSMARDDGYTF. The CDR3 DNA reads TGTGCCAGTAGTATGGCGAGGGATGATGGCTACACCTTC.

About this clone itself: At one of its ends the junction is not consistent with the germline gene, which may arise from a read error. J is TRBJ1-6 and V is TRBV5-1; 9 positions match TRBD1. The germline CDR1 and CDR2 sequences are SGHRS and YFSETQ. The CDR3 sequence is 16 residues long. The CDR3 nucleotides are TGCGCCAGCAGCTTGGCCGGTCGACAGGGGGGGAGACCCGTCCACTTT. Translated: CASSLAGRQGGRPVHF.

The chain couples TRBV7-8 to TRBJ2-5; possible D gene TRBD1, 6 bases. The CDR3 is 14 amino acids. V was trimmed by 3 bases and J by 5 bases, leaving 13 bases between them. The germline CDR1 and CDR2 sequences are SGHVS and FQNEAQ. The CDR3 bases are TGTGCCAGCAGCTTCAAGGACAGTTGTGAGACCCAGTACTTC. Protein: CASSFKDSCETQYF.

The V call is TRBV5-1, the J call TRBJ2-1, with D unresolved. This CDR3 has 13 residues. The V end was cut by 3 bases, the J end by 8 bases, with 12 bases between. Germline CDR1 reads SGHRS; CDR2 reads YFSETQ. The CDR3 here is CASSSYSEHEQFF. The CDR3 DNA reads as TGCGCCAGCAGCTCCTATAGTGAGCATGAGCAGTTCTTC. Filled out from reference TRBV5-1 and TRBJ2-1, the complete variable domain reads KAGVTQTPRYLIKTRGQQVTLSCSPISGHRSVSWYQQTPGQGLQFLFEYFSETQRNKGNFPGRFSGRQFSNSRSEMNVSTLELGDSALYLCASSSYSEHEQFFGPGTRLTVL.

This clone was counted at least ten times. Other DNA sequences within the sample encode an identical CDR3. This chain joins TRBV19 and TRBJ2-2; D assignment may be TRBD1 or TRBD2 (7 bases each). V was clipped by 6 bases and J by 5 bases, with 16 bases between them. The CDR3 is made up of 15 amino acids. Germline V gene sequence: CDR1 LNHDA, CDR2 SQIVND (reference sequence). The CDR3 protein is CASRETGRGTGELFF. The CDR3 region has the DNA TGTGCCAGTAGAGAGACAGGGAGGGGGACCGGGGAGCTGTTTTTT.

V and J are TRBV4-1 and TRBJ2-1, with D uncertain. The V gene lost 4 bases and the J gene lost 0 bases, with 10 bases spanning the gap. The CDR3 covers 15 residues. Germline CDR1 reads MGHRA; CDR2 reads YSYEKL. The CDR3 region is CASSLDQSSYNEQFF. The DNA for the CDR3 is TGCGCCAGCAGCCTGGACCAAAGCTCCTACAATGAGCAGTTCTTC.

This clone was picked up a small number of times. A much larger clone differs from this one at a single base, so this may be a read error. Additional DNA sequences in this sample encode the identical CDR3. This sequence joins TRBV12-3 or TRBV12-4 and TRBJ1-1; D remains unclear. This CDR3 spans 15 amino acids. This CDR3 is CANSPRNVVRTEAFF. CDR3 in DNA: TGTGCCAACAGTCCGCGTAACGTAGTTCGCACTGAAGCTTTCTTT.

This clone was recorded a few times. This could be a read error, since a much larger clone is one nucleotide away. Here the CDR3 reads CASSSSWCQPQHF. The CDR3 region has the DNA TGTGCCAGCAGCTCCAGTTGGTGTCAGCCCCAGCATTTT. The chain combines TRBV7-6 with TRBJ1-5, with no clear D. The CDR3 is 13 amino acids. CDR1 is SGHVS, CDR2 FNYEAQ, per germline. V was pared by 4 bases and J by 6 bases, with 10 bases between. Drawing the rest from reference TRBV7-6 and TRBJ1-5, the complete variable domain is GAGVSQSPRYKVTKRGQDVALRCDPISGHVSLYWYRQALGQGPEFLTYFNYEAQQDKSGLPNDRFSAERPEGSISTLTIQRTEQRDSAMYRCASSSSWCQPQHFGDGTRLSIL.

In this sample, this clone turned up a few times. In nucleotides, the CDR3 is TGTGCCAGCAGTTTGGGAGACTCCAGTGGCTACACCTTC. Amino acid sequence: CASSLGDSSGYTF. J is TRBJ1-2 and V is TRBV12-3 or TRBV12-4; no clear D. V dropped 3 bases and J dropped 7 bases, with 12 bases sitting between them. The CDR3 runs to 13 residues.

This clone was found many times. The chain uses TRBV5-4 and TRBJ1-1; D gene ambiguous. This CDR3 spans 13 amino acids. Looked up from germline, CDR1 is SGHNT and CDR2 is YYREEE (reference sequence). V lost 3 bases and J 7 bases, leaving 13 bases between the germline ends. In DNA, the CDR3 is TGTGCCAGCAGCTCCCGGGGTCGGGGTGAAGCTTTCTTT. This translates into CASSSRGRGEAFF.

This clone was detected only a few times. The CDR3 sequence is CASSYSKVTGANVLTF. CDR3 bases: TGTGCCAGCAGTTACTCGAAAGTCACTGGGGCCAACGTCCTGACTTTC. This chain joins TRBV6-5 and TRBJ2-6; unclear D gene. The V end lost 0 bases, the J end lost 2 bases, and 8 bases lay between the germline ends. This CDR3 has 16 amino acids. Germline lookup yields CDR1 MNHEY and CDR2 SVGAGI.

This clone was found many times. The rearrangement joins TRBV18 to TRBJ1-2; D might be TRBD1 (6 bases). The CDR3 runs 15 residues. Trimming cost V 5 bases and J 0 bases, with 13 bases left between them. The germline V gene encodes CDR1 KGHSH and CDR2 LQKENI. CDR3 loop: CASSSRDTTNYGYTF. Written as DNA, the CDR3 is TGTGCCAGCTCATCTCGGGACACAACTAACTATGGCTACACCTTC.

This clone was seen more than once but under ten times. This chain links TRBV6-1 with TRBJ1-5, with TRBD1 matching over 8 bases. This CDR3 region has 13 residues. Germline-derived CDR1 and CDR2 are MNHNS and SASEGT. J gave up 7 bases and V 6 bases, and 5 bases lay outside the gene matches. As DNA, the CDR3 is TGTGCCAGCAGCCCAGGGGGCCGGCAGCCCCAGCATTTT. This sequence encodes CASSPGGRQPQHF.

Details on this clone: Its ends do not fully match the called genes, so a read error is possible. The chain uses TRBV6-1 and TRBJ1-2; 7 bases match TRBD1. Germline CDR1 and CDR2: MNHNS and SASEGT. This CDR3 is 14 amino acids long. CDR3 protein: CAISSNRGLDGYTF. The CDR3 DNA reads TGTGCCATCAGTTCTAACAGGGGTTTGGATGGCTACACCTTC.

The CDR3 here is CASTSLSAGSYEQYF. The CDR3 DNA reads as TGTGCCAGCACCTCGCTATCGGCAGGGTCCTACGAGCAGTACTTC. V and J are TRBV7-8 and TRBJ2-7; maybe TRBD1 (5 bases). The CDR3 has 15 residues. V was clipped by 7 bases and J by 1 base, with 17 bases between them. Germline lookup yields CDR1 SGHVS and CDR2 FQNEAQ.